What follows are 22 T cell receptor beta chains derived from one specimen sequenced in a study of technical replicates of blood from a few donors. Profiling relied on immunoSEQ multiplex PCR, and the TCRdb table lists in-frame clones only, not all of them. The sample has tens of thousands of clones, roughly 92% seen once; the top ten hold about 0.4%. The material sequenced was T cells isolated from PBMCs. The receptors shown here come from a human donor in good health.

This chain links TRBV27 with TRBJ2-7; TRBD2 is a possible D gene (5 bases). The germline V gene has CDR1 MNHEY and CDR2 SMNVEV (reference sequence). The CDR3 runs 14 residues. V lost 4 bases, J lost 6 bases, and 16 bases lay in between. The CDR3, as DNA: TGTGCCAGCAGTTCACCCGGGATCCTAGTCGAGCAGTACTTC. It codes for CASSSPGILVEQYF.

The CDR3 is CASSLRLASYEQYF. The CDR3 DNA follows: TGTGCCAGCAGCTTACGACTAGCATCCTACGAGCAGTACTTC. This chain uses TRBV7-2 with TRBJ2-7, with 7 bases matching TRBD2. The CDR3 runs 14 residues. Germline CDR1 and CDR2: SGHTA and FQGNSA. Trimming cost V 2 bases and J 1 base; bases outside gene matches: 2.

The table lists this clone with a count of one. The V call is TRBV28, the J call TRBJ1-3; unclear D gene. The CDR3 is made up of 12 amino acids. Per germline, CDR1 MDHEN and CDR2 SYDVKM. The ends were cut back, 10 bases at V and 4 bases at J, with 11 bases in the middle. The CDR3 DNA follows: TGTGCCACTTCTCATCGGGGAAACACCATATATTTT. Translated, it gives CATSHRGNTIYF.

The V gene is TRBV18, the J gene TRBJ1-1, with D perhaps matching TRBD1 (5 bases). This CDR3 spans 13 amino acids. Germline lookup yields CDR1 KGHSH and CDR2 LQKENI. Trimming removed 0 bases from V and 3 bases from J, with 5 bases in between. This chain's CDR3 is CASSPPGDTEAFF. CDR3 DNA sequence: TGTGCCAGCTCACCACCAGGGGACACTGAAGCTTTCTTT.

The chain couples TRBV10-2 to TRBJ2-2, with D possibly being TRBD2 (5 bases). The CDR3 is 13 amino acids. Trimming cost V 9 bases and J 3 bases, with 11 bases left between them. Germline assignment: CDR1 WSHSY and CDR2 SAAADI. CDR3 coding DNA: TGCGCCAGTTGGGGAGAGTACACCGGGGAGCTGTTTTTT. Translation gives CASWGEYTGELFF.

This sequence joins TRBV6-5 and TRBJ2-5, with no clear D. V was clipped by 2 bases and J by 4 bases, with 11 bases between them. CDR1 MNHEY and CDR2 SVGAGI come from the germline V gene. The CDR3 extends over 14 amino acids. CDR3 protein: CASSYGRLSETQYF. Written as DNA, the CDR3 is TGTGCCAGCAGTTACGGCAGGTTGTCAGAGACCCAGTACTTC.

The rearrangement uses TRBV6-1 and TRBJ1-2, with D unclear. Looked up from germline, CDR1 is MNHNS and CDR2 is SASEGT. Trimming removed 0 bases from V and 4 bases from J, with 9 bases in between. The CDR3 consists of 14 residues. CDR3 region: CASSEATAAYGYTF. The CDR3 nucleotides are TGTGCCAGCAGTGAAGCAACGGCGGCCTATGGCTACACCTTC.

J is TRBJ2-5 and V is TRBV29-1; TRBD1 matches at 7 bases. With 3 bases clipped from V and 5 bases from J, the junction kept 6 bases outside the gene matches. Germline CDR1 reads SQVTM; CDR2 reads ANQGSEA. The CDR3 loop spans 13 amino acids. The CDR3 here is CSVETGMGETQYF. The CDR3 DNA reads as TGCAGCGTTGAGACAGGGATGGGGGAGACCCAGTACTTC. Looking up the rest from reference TRBV29-1 and TRBJ2-5 gives the full variable domain: SAVISQKPSRDICQRGTSLTIQCQVDSQVTMMFWYRQQPGQSLTLIATANQGSEATYESGFVIDKFPISRPNLTFSTLTVSNMSPEDSSIYLCSVETGMGETQYFGPGTRLLVL.

The CDR3 DNA is TGTGCCAGCAGCGTATTACTAGCGGGAAGCGAGCAGTACTTC. Translation: CASSVLLAGSEQYF. V is TRBV9 and J is TRBJ2-7; the match to TRBD2 covers 10 bases. The CDR3 is 14 amino acids. CDR1 and CDR2 (germline): SGDLS, YYNGEE. Losses at the gene ends were 1 base for V and 6 bases for J; bases not matched to a gene: 4.

The V gene is TRBV7-8, the J gene TRBJ2-3; D unresolved. Trimming stripped 1 base from V and 6 bases from J, with 8 bases between. The germline V gene encodes CDR1 SGHVS and CDR2 FQNEAQ. The CDR3 is made up of 13 amino acids. The CDR3 region has the DNA TGTGCCAGCAGCTTAGGCGCCACCGATACGCAGTATTTT. Amino acid sequence: CASSLGATDTQYF. The whole variable domain, remainder taken from reference TRBV7-8 and TRBJ2-3, is GAGVSQSPRYKVAKRGQDVALRCDPISGHVSLFWYQQALGQGPEFLTYFQNEAQLDKSGLPSDRFFAERPEGSVSTLKIQRTQQEDSAVYLCASSLGATDTQYFGPGTRLTVL.

The CDR3 coding sequence is TGCGCCAGCAGCGGGGGGGATGGACAAGAGACCCAGTACTTC. Translated, it gives CASSGGDGQETQYF. This chain links TRBV5-1 with TRBJ2-5; 7 nucleotides line up with TRBD2. V lost 4 bases, J lost 2 bases, and 5 bases stayed unmatched. CDR1 and CDR2 from the germline V gene are SGHRS and YFSETQ. The CDR3 is 14 residues long.

This clone occurred once. The chain employs TRBV4-1 and TRBJ2-7, with 9 positions matching TRBD2. CDR1 is MGHRA, CDR2 YSYEKL, per germline. There are 15 residues in the CDR3. J gave up 2 bases and V 5 bases, and 7 bases lay outside the gene matches. CDR3 in amino acids: CASSIRLADTYEQYF. CDR3 DNA: TGCGCCAGCAGCATTCGACTAGCGGATACCTACGAGCAGTACTTC.

The chain combines TRBV5-5 with TRBJ2-7, with 8 bases fitting TRBD1. Trimming at V came to 4 bases and at J to 5 bases, leaving 11 bases not matched to a gene. The CDR3 has 15 residues. The germline gives CDR1 SGHKS, CDR2 YYEKEE (reference sequence). CDR3 region: CASSRNRGLRDEQYF. The CDR3 nucleotides read TGTGCCAGCAGCAGGAACAGGGGGTTGAGAGACGAGCAGTACTTC.

The J gene is TRBJ1-3, the V gene TRBV28, with D possibly matching TRBD1 (6 bases). CDR3 length: 15 amino acids. V was shortened by 6 bases and J by 4 bases, with 16 bases between the two germline ends. The V gene's germline CDR1 is MDHEN and CDR2 SYDVKM. CDR3 in amino acids: CASSRLSGAGNTIYF. The CDR3 nucleotides are TGTGCCAGCAGCCGACTCTCAGGGGCCGGAAACACCATATATTTT. The full variable domain, completed using reference TRBV28 and TRBJ1-3, is DVKVTQSSRYLVKRTGEKVFLECVQDMDHENMFWYRQDPGLGLRLIYFSYDVKMKEKGDIPEGYSVSREKKERFSLILESASTNQTSMYLCASSRLSGAGNTIYFGEGSWLTVV.

This clone appeared once. The chain has TRBV27 and TRBJ2-1, with 13 bases lining up with TRBD2. The V segment lost 8 bases and the J segment 8 bases; nucleotides outside the gene matches: 6. CDR3 length: 14 amino acids. Germline V gene sequence: CDR1 MNHEY, CDR2 SMNVEV (reference sequence). CDR3 protein: CASLGTSGNYEQFF. In nucleotides, the CDR3 is TGTGCCAGCCTGGGGACTAGCGGGAACTATGAGCAGTTCTTC.

This clone was observed a single time. The chain uses TRBV11-3 and TRBJ1-1; D gene uncertain. Per germline, CDR1 SGHNT and CDR2 YENEEA. Trimming left V 0 bases short and J 7 bases short, with 12 bases between. The CDR3 contains 14 residues. CDR3 loop: CASSLDPQRYEAFF. CDR3 DNA: TGTGCCAGCAGCTTAGACCCCCAACGGTATGAAGCTTTCTTT. Full variable domain (missing parts from reference TRBV11-3 and TRBJ1-1): EAGVVQSPRYKIIEKKQPVAFWCNPISGHNTLYWYLQNLGQGPELLIRYENEEAVDDSQLPKDRFSAERLKGVDSTLKIQPAELGDSAVYLCASSLDPQRYEAFFGQGTRLTVV.

V gene TRBV23-1 combines with J gene TRBJ1-2, with D hard to call. TRBV23-1 is treated as an ORF (open reading frame) with a function not yet certain. The length of the CDR3 is 13 residues. Trimming took off 3 bases at V and 6 bases at J, with 11 bases between the two ends. In DNA, the CDR3 is TGCGCCAGCAGTCAGGGAGGGCGGGATGGCTACACCTTC. It encodes CASSQGGRDGYTF.

CDR3 amino acids: CASSLAGEDYGYTF. In DNA, the CDR3 is TGCGCCAGCAGCTTGGCGGGGGAGGATTATGGCTACACCTTC. The gene calls are TRBV5-1 and TRBJ1-2; maybe TRBD1 (5 bases). CDR1 and CDR2 from the germline V gene are SGHRS and YFSETQ. There are 14 residues in the CDR3. The V end lost 0 bases, the J end lost 5 bases, and 11 bases lay between the germline ends.

V usage is TRBV6-1 and J usage is TRBJ1-1, with D unclear. The length of the CDR3 is 13 residues. The V end was cut by 1 base, the J end by 7 bases, with 10 bases between. The germline gives CDR1 MNHNS, CDR2 SASEGT. The CDR3 nucleotides read TGTGCCAGCAGTGAAGTCGGCGGACTTGAAGCTTTCTTT. Its protein is CASSEVGGLEAFF.

The V gene is TRBV5-1, the J gene TRBJ1-1; no clear D. The germline gives CDR1 SGHRS, CDR2 YFSETQ. CDR3 length: 15 amino acids. V lost 6 bases to trimming and J lost 2 bases, with 17 bases between them. The chain's CDR3 is CASIRRPNSNTEAFF. Here the CDR3 DNA reads TGCGCCAGCATTAGGAGGCCAAATTCAAACACTGAAGCTTTCTTT.

The chain carries TRBV29-1 and TRBJ1-1, with D tentatively TRBD1 (6 bases). The germline CDR1 and CDR2 sequences are SQVTM and ANQGSEA. Trimming shortened V by 5 bases and J by 5 bases, and 12 bases separated the two germline ends. CDR3 length equals 12 residues. CDR3 sequence reads: CSVTTGKTEAFF. The CDR3 DNA follows: TGCAGCGTTACCACAGGGAAAACTGAAGCTTTCTTT. Using reference TRBV29-1 and TRBJ1-1 for the parts outside the CDR3, the full variable domain is SAVISQKPSRDICQRGTSLTIQCQVDSQVTMMFWYRQQPGQSLTLIATANQGSEATYESGFVIDKFPISRPNLTFSTLTVSNMSPEDSSIYLCSVTTGKTEAFFGQGTRLTVV.

The V and J genes are TRBV5-1 and TRBJ2-1; the match to TRBD2 covers 12 bases. The CDR3 runs 19 residues. CDR1 is SGHRS, CDR2 YFSETQ, per germline. The trim removed 4 bases at V and 5 bases at J, leaving 16 bases unmatched. CDR3 sequence reads: CASSPAGTSGPLIHNEQFF. DNA of the CDR3: TGCGCCAGCAGCCCCGCCGGGACTAGCGGGCCCCTTATCCACAATGAGCAGTTCTTC.